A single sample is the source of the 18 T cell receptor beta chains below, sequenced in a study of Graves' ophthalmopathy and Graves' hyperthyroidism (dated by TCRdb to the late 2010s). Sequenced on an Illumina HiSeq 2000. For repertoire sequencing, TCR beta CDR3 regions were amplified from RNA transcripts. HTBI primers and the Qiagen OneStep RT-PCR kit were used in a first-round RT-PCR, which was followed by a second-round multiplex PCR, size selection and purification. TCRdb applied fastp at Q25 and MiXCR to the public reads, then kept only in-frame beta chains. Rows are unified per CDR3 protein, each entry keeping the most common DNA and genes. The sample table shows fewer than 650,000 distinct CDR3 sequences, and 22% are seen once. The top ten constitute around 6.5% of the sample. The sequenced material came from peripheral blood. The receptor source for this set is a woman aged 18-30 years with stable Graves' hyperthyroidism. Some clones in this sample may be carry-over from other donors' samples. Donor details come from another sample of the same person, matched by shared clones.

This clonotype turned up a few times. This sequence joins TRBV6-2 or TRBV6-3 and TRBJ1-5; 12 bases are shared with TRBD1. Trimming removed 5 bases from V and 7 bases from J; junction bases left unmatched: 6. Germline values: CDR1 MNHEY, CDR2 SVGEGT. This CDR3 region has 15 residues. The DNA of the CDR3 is TGTGCCAGCAGTCCCCGGGACAGGGGGCCGCAGCCCCAGCATTTT. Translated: CASSPRDRGPQPQHF.

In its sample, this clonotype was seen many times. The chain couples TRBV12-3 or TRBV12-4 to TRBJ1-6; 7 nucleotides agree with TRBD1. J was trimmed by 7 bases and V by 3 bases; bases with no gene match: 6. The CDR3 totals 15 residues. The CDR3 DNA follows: TGTGCCAGCAGTTTCGAGGGGGCGAAGAATTCACCCCTCCACTTT. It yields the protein CASSFEGAKNSPLHF.

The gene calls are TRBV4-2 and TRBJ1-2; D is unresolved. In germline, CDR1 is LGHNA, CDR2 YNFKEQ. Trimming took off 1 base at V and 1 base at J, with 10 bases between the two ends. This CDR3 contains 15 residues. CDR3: CASSQAKGVNYGYTF. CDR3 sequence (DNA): TGTGCCAGCAGCCAAGCGAAGGGTGTTAACTATGGCTACACCTTC.

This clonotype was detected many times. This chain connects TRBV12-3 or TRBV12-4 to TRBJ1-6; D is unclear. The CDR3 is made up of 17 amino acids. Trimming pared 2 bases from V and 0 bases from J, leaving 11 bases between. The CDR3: CASSLMPWSSYNSPLHF. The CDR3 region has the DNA TGTGCCAGCAGTTTAATGCCTTGGAGCTCCTATAATTCACCCCTCCACTTT.

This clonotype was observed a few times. CDR3 residues: CASSSTDVEETQYF. Written as DNA, the CDR3 is TGTGCCAGCAGCTCAACCGACGTCGAAGAGACCCAGTACTTC. The gene calls are TRBV7-2 and TRBJ2-5, with unresolved D. V lost 4 bases, J lost 3 bases, and 12 bases lay in between. Germline values: CDR1 SGHTA, CDR2 FQGNSA. This CDR3 comprises 14 residues.

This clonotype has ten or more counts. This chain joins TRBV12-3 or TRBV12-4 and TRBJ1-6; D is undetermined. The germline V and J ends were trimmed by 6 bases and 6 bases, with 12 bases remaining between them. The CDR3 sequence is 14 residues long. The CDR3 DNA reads TGTGCCAGCAGCCTCAGGAGAACTAATTCACCCCTCCACTTT. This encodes CASSLRRTNSPLHF.

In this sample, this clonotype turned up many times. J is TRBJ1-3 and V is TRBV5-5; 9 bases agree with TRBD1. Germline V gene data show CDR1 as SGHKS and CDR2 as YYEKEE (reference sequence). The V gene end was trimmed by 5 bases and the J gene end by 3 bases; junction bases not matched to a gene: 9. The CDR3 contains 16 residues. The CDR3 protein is CASSPQGALRGNTIYF. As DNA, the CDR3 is TGTGCCAGCAGTCCACAGGGGGCGCTTCGTGGAAACACCATATATTTT.

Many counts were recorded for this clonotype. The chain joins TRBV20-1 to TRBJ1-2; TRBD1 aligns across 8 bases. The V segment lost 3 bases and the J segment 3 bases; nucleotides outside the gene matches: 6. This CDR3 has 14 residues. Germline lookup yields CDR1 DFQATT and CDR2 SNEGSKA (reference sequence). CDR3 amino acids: CSARATQGDYGYTF. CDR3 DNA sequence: TGCAGTGCTAGGGCCACACAGGGGGACTATGGCTACACCTTC.

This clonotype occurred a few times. The CDR3 DNA reads TGTGCCAGCAGCGTAGGGGGGGGTGAGTGGACTGAAGCTTTCTTT. It codes for CASSVGGGEWTEAFF. The rearrangement uses TRBV9 and TRBJ1-1; possible D gene TRBD1, 5 bases. V lost 0 bases to trimming and J lost 5 bases, with 14 bases between them. Per germline, CDR1 SGDLS and CDR2 YYNGEE. The CDR3 is 15 amino acids.

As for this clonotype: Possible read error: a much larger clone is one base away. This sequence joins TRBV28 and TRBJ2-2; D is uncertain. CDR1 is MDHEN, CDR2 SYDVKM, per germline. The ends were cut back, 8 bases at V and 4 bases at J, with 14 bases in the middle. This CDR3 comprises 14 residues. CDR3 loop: CASGPGSLTGELFF. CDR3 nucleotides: TGTGCCAGCGGTCCCGGGTCTCTCACCGGGGAGCTGTTTTTT.

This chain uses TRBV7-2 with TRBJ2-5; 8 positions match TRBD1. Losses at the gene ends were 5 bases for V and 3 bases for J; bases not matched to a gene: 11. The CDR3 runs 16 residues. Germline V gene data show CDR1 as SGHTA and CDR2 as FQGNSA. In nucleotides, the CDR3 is TGTGCCAGCAGCCTGGGCCCAGGGGGCCCAAAAGAGACCCAGTACTTC. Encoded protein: CASSLGPGGPKETQYF.

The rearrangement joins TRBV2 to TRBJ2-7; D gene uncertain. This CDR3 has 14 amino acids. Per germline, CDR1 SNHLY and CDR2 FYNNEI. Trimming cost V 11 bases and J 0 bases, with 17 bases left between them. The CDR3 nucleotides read TGTGCCGGCAAAAGTCACCCGAGCTCCTACGAGCAGTACTTC. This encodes CAGKSHPSSYEQYF.

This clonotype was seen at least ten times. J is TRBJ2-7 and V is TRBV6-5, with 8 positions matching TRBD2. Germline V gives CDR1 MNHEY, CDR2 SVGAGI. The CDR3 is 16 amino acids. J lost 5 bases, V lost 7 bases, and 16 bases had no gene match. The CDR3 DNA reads TGTGCCAGCACCCCCCGGCCCAGCGGGAGTTTAAACGAGCAGTACTTC. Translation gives CASTPRPSGSLNEQYF.

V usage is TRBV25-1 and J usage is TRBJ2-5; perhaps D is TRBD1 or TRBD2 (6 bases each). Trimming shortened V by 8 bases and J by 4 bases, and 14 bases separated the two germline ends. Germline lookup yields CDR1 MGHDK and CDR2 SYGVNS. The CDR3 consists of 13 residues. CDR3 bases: TGTGCCAGCTCGGAGTGGGGGGCAGAGACCCAGTACTTC. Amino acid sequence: CASSEWGAETQYF.

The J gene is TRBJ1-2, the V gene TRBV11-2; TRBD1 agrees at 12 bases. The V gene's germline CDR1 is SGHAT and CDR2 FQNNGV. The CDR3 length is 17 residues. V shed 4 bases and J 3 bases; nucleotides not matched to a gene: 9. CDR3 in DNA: TGTGCCAGCAGCTCCACCAATGGGACAGGGGGCGACTATGGCTACACCTTC. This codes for CASSSTNGTGGDYGYTF.

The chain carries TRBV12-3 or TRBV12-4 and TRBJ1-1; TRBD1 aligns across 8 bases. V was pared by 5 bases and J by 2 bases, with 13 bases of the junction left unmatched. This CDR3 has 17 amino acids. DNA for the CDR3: TGTGCCAGCAGTCCCGTTCGCAGGGGGCTGGTTAACACTGAAGCTTTCTTT. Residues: CASSPVRRGLVNTEAFF.

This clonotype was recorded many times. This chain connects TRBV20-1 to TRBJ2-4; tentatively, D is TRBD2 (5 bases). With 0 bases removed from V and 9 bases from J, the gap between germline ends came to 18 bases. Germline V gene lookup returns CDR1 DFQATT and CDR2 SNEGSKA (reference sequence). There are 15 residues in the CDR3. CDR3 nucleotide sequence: TGCAGTGCTAGAGAGAACCTCCGGGCCGCGGGCATTCAGTACTTC. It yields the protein CSARENLRAAGIQYF.

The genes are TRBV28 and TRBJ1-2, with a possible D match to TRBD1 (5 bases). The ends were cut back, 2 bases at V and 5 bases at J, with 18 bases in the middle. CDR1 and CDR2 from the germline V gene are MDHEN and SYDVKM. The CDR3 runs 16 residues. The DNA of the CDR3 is TGTGCCAGCAGTTTAGGCGTCAAGGGACGGGATTATGGCTACACCTTC. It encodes CASSLGVKGRDYGYTF.